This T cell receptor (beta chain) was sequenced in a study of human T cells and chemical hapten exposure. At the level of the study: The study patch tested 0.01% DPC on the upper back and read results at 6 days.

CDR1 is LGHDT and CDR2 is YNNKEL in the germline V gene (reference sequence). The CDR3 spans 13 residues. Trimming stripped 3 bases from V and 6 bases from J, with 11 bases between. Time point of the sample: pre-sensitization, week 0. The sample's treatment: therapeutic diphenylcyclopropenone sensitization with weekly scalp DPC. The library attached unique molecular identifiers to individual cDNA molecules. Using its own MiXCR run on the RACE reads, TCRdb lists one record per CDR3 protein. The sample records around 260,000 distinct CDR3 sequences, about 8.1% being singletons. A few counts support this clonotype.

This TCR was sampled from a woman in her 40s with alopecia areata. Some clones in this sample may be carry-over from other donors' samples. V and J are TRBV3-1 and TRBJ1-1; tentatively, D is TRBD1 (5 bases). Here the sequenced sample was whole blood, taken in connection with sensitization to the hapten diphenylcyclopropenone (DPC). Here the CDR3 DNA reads TGTGCCAGCAGCCAGACAGCAGCCTCTGAAGCTTTCTTT. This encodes CASSQTAASEAFF.